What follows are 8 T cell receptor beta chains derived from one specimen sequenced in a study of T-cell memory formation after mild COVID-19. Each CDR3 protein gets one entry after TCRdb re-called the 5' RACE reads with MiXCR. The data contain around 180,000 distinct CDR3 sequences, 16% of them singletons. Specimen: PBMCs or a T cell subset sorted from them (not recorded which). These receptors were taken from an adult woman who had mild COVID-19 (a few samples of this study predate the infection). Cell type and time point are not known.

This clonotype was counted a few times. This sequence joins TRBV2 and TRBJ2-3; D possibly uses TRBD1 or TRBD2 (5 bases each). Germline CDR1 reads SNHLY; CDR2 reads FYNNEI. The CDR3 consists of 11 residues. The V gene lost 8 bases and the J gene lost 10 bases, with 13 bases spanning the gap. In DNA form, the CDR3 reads TGTGCCAGCGGACTCGACAGAGCGCAGTATTTT. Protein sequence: CASGLDRAQYF.

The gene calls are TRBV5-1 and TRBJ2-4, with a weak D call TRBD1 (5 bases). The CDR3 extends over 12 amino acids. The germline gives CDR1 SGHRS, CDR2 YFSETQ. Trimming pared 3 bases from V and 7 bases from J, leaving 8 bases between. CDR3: CASSWQGNIQYF. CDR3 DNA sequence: TGCGCCAGCAGCTGGCAGGGCAACATTCAGTACTTC.

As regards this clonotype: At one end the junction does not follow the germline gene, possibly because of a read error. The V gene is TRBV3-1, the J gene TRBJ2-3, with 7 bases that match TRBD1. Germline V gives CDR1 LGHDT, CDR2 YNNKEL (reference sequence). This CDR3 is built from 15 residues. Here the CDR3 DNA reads TGTGCCAGCAGTCAAGGGGGCAGGGTGCCAGATACGCAGTATTTT. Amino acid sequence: CASSQGGRVPDTQYF.

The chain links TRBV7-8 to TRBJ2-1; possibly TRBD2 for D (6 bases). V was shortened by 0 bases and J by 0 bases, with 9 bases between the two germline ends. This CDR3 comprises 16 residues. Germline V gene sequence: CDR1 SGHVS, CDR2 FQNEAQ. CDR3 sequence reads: CASSLAAGSSYNEQFF. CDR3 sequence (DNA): TGTGCCAGCAGCTTAGCTGCGGGGTCCTCCTACAATGAGCAGTTCTTC. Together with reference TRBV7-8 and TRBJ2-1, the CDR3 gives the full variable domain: GAGVSQSPRYKVAKRGQDVALRCDPISGHVSLFWYQQALGQGPEFLTYFQNEAQLDKSGLPSDRFFAERPEGSVSTLKIQRTQQEDSAVYLCASSLAAGSSYNEQFFGPGTRLTVL.

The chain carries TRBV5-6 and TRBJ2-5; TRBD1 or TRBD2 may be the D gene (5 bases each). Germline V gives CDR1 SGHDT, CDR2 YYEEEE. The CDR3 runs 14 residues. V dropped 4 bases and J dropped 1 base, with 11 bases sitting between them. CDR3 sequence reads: CASSRVGVQETQYF. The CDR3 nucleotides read TGTGCCAGCAGCCGGGTGGGGGTCCAAGAGACCCAGTACTTC.

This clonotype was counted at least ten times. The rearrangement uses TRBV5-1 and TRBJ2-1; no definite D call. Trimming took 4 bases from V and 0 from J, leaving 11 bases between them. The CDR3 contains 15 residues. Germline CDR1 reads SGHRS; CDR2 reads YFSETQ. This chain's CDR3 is CASSGRASSYNEQFF. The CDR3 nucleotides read TGCGCCAGCAGCGGCCGAGCGAGCTCCTACAATGAGCAGTTCTTC. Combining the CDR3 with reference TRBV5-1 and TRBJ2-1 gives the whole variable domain KAGVTQTPRYLIKTRGQQVTLSCSPISGHRSVSWYQQTPGQGLQFLFEYFSETQRNKGNFPGRFSGRQFSNSRSEMNVSTLELGDSALYLCASSGRASSYNEQFFGPGTRLTVL.

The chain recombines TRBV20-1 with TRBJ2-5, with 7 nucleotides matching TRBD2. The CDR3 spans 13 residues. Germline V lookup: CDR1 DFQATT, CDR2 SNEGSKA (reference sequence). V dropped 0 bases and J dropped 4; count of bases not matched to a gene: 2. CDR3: CSAREVAGETQYF. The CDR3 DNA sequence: TGCAGTGCTAGAGAAGTAGCGGGAGAGACCCAGTACTTC.

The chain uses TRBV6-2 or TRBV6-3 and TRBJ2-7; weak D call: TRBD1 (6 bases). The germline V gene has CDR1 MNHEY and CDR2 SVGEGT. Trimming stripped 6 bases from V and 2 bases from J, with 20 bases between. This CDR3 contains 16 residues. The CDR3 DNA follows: TGTGCCAGCAGCCCCCGATCGACCCGGGACACCTACGAGCAGTACTTC. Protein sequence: CASSPRSTRDTYEQYF.